This T cell receptor (beta chain) derives from a study of PD-1 blockade in mismatch repair-deficient tumors. About the research overall: All were previously treated, progressing patients with 12 mismatch repair-deficient cancer types.

Remarks on this clone: Its antigen is as yet unknown.

Data came from immunoSEQ multiplex PCR; TCRdb stores just in-frame clones and leaves some out. The sample holds around 40,000 clones, roughly 77% seen once. In germline, CDR1 is SGHVS, CDR2 FQNEAQ. The CDR3 has 15 amino acids. Trimming took 5 bases from V and 7 from J, leaving 21 bases between them. Whole-study findings and limits: Rapid post-treatment expansion, then contraction, generally preceding radiologic response, marked tumor-resident clones.

V gene TRBV7-8 combines with J gene TRBJ2-7; the D call may be TRBD1 or TRBD2 (5 bases each). Source: peripheral blood, taken 4 weeks after starting pembrolizumab. This TCR derives from an adult with mismatch repair-deficient cancer. This chain's CDR3 is CASSPRGDRVPEQYF. Here the CDR3 DNA reads TGTGCCAGCAGCCCCCGGGGCGACCGAGTACCAGAGCAGTACTTC. The variable domain in full, completed from reference TRBV7-8 and TRBJ2-7, reads GAGVSQSPRYKVAKRGQDVALRCDPISGHVSLFWYQQALGQGPEFLTYFQNEAQLDKSGLPSDRFFAERPEGSVSTLKIQRTQQEDSAVYLCASSPRGDRVPEQYFGPGTRLTVT.